These 30 T cell receptor beta chains originate from one sample sequenced in a study of blood T cell repertoires in COVID-19. TCRdb keeps only in-frame clones here, not all; method: immunoSEQ multiplex PCR. The data contain some 520,000 clones, 80% to 90% of them seen just once; the ten biggest clones take up around 0.92%. Sequencing input: peripheral blood. The receptors come from a man between 18 and 29 years old with COVID-19, enrolled during active disease.

This clone was observed once. The V call is TRBV24-1, the J call TRBJ2-1; 14 nucleotides agree with TRBD2. From germline, CDR1 is KGHDR and CDR2 SFDVKD. The length of the CDR3 is 19 residues. The V segment lost 3 bases and the J segment 6 bases; nucleotides outside the gene matches: 12. CDR3 bases: TGTGCCACCAGTGATCCGGCCCCGTCGACTAGCGGGAGGGTCAATGAGCAGTTCTTC. Encoded protein: CATSDPAPSTSGRVNEQFF.

V is TRBV5-5 and J is TRBJ2-1; 10 bases fit TRBD2. Looked up from germline, CDR1 is SGHKS and CDR2 is YYEKEE (reference sequence). J was trimmed by 5 bases and V by 0 bases; bases with no gene match: 5. The CDR3 is made up of 16 amino acids. The CDR3, as DNA: TGTGCCAGCAGCTTGGCCGGGACTAGCGTCGACAATGAGCAGTTCTTC. It is translated as CASSLAGTSVDNEQFF.

This chain joins TRBV14 and TRBJ2-2; D might be TRBD2 (5 bases). Germline values: CDR1 SGHDN, CDR2 FVKESK. Trimming stripped 0 bases from V and 6 bases from J, with 8 bases between. The CDR3 is 14 amino acids. The CDR3 sequence is CASSQEERAGELFF. DNA of the CDR3: TGTGCCAGCAGCCAAGAGGAGAGGGCCGGGGAGCTGTTTTTT.

J is TRBJ2-2 and V is TRBV5-4; perhaps TRBD2 as D (5 bases). CDR3 length: 15 amino acids. The germline V and J ends were trimmed by 0 bases and 3 bases, with 9 bases remaining between them. Germline V CDR1 and CDR2: SGHNT, YYREEE (reference sequence). The CDR3 is CASSLGGHYTGELFF. The DNA for the CDR3 is TGTGCCAGCAGCTTGGGAGGGCACTACACCGGGGAGCTGTTTTTT.

This clone appeared a single time. The CDR3 protein is CARGPGEFGTEAFF. The CDR3 nucleotides read TGTGCCAGGGGGCCAGGGGAATTTGGGACTGAAGCTTTCTTT. The chain couples TRBV11-2 to TRBJ1-1; possibly TRBD1 for D (6 bases). CDR1 and CDR2 from the germline V gene are SGHAT and FQNNGV. V gave up 9 bases and J gave up 5 bases, with 19 bases separating them. The CDR3 length is 14 residues.

The chain recombines TRBV4-1 with TRBJ1-2; 8 bases fit TRBD1. Germline CDR1 reads MGHRA; CDR2 reads YSYEKL. The CDR3 consists of 15 residues. Germline trimming cut 4 bases from V and 4 bases from J; bases unmatched to any gene: 8. CDR3 in DNA: TGCGCCAGCAGCCGCTATCAGGACAGGGCCTATGGCTACACCTTC. Translated: CASSRYQDRAYGYTF.

This chain links TRBV27 with TRBJ2-5; 8 bases match TRBD2. This CDR3 has 13 amino acids. Germline V gene lookup returns CDR1 MNHEY and CDR2 SMNVEV (reference sequence). V lost 4 bases and J lost 3; bases outside the gene matches: 1. The CDR3 DNA sequence: TGTGCCAGCAGTTCGCGGGGGGAAGAGACCCAGTACTTC. Translation gives CASSSRGEETQYF.

The chain combines TRBV5-4 with TRBJ2-2; 7 bases map to TRBD2. Germline loops: CDR1 SGHNT, CDR2 YYREEE (reference sequence). V gave up 0 bases and J gave up 5 bases; unmatched junction bases: 7. CDR3 length: 16 residues. CDR3 bases: TGTGCCAGCAGCTTGGATCTAGCGGTTGGGACCGGGGAGCTGTTTTTT. It specifies CASSLDLAVGTGELFF. Full variable domain (outside the CDR3, taken from reference TRBV5-4 and TRBJ2-2): ETGVTQSPTHLIKTRGQQVTLRCSSQSGHNTVSWYQQALGQGPQFIFQYYREEENGRGNFPPRFSGLQFPNYSSELNVNALELDDSALYLCASSLDLAVGTGELFFGEGSRLTVL.

The J gene is TRBJ2-3, the V gene TRBV7-6; 8 positions match TRBD2. Trimming removed 6 bases from V and 4 bases from J; junction bases left unmatched: 6. Germline CDR1 is SGHVS and CDR2 is FNYEAQ. The length of the CDR3 is 14 residues. For the CDR3, the DNA is TGTGCCAGCAGGCCGGGACTAGGTGCAGATACGCAGTATTTT. Translation gives CASRPGLGADTQYF. The full variable domain, in which reference TRBV7-6 and TRBJ2-3 provide the parts outside the CDR3, is GAGVSQSPRYKVTKRGQDVALRCDPISGHVSLYWYRQALGQGPEFLTYFNYEAQQDKSGLPNDRFSAERPEGSISTLTIQRTEQRDSAMYRCASRPGLGADTQYFGPGTRLTVL.

The chain couples TRBV9 to TRBJ1-4; 9 nucleotides match TRBD1. Germline V gene sequence: CDR1 SGDLS, CDR2 YYNGEE. V lost 0 bases and J lost 5; bases outside the gene matches: 5. The CDR3 length is 16 residues. The CDR3 DNA follows: TGTGCCAGCAGCGTAGCCCCGGGACAGGGAAATGAAAAACTGTTTTTT. Its protein is CASSVAPGQGNEKLFF.

The V and J genes are TRBV6-2 or TRBV6-3 and TRBJ2-7; D is possibly TRBD2 (5 bases). This CDR3 is built from 14 residues. V lost 6 bases and J 0 bases, leaving 12 bases between the germline ends. CDR1 and CDR2 from the germline V gene are MNHEY and SVGEGT. The CDR3 region has the DNA TGTGCCAGCAGCCGAAGAGGGAACTCCTACGAGCAGTACTTC. It is translated as CASSRRGNSYEQYF.

The rearrangement links TRBV3-1 (or the pseudogene TRBV3-2) to TRBJ2-2, with 8 bases fitting TRBD2. The CDR3 totals 15 residues. In germline, CDR1 is LGHDT, CDR2 YNNKEL (reference sequence). The V segment lost 10 bases and the J segment 6 bases; nucleotides outside the gene matches: 13. The CDR3 spells CATSGSGSTPGELFF. DNA for the CDR3: TGTGCCACCTCGGGAAGCGGGAGTACCCCCGGGGAGCTGTTTTTT.

This sequence joins TRBV27 and TRBJ2-7; D might be TRBD2 (5 bases). The CDR3 has 13 amino acids. V was trimmed by 1 base and J by 3 bases, leaving 7 bases between them. Germline V gene sequence: CDR1 MNHEY, CDR2 SMNVEV (reference sequence). This CDR3 reads CASSLWSGYEQYF. Here the CDR3 DNA reads TGTGCCAGCAGTTTATGGAGCGGCTACGAGCAGTACTTC.

The J gene is TRBJ2-1, the V gene TRBV5-4; 8 positions match TRBD2. CDR3 length: 17 residues. Germline V gives CDR1 SGHNT, CDR2 YYREEE (reference sequence). V trimming: 0 bases; J trimming: 7 bases; junction bases outside the gene matches: 12. The CDR3 bases are TGTGCCAGCAGCTTGGAAATGCTAGCGGGCGTACGGAATGAGCAGTTCTTC. Its protein product is CASSLEMLAGVRNEQFF.

The chain has TRBV24-1 and TRBJ2-2; a possible D gene is TRBD2 (5 bases). This CDR3 is 16 amino acids long. V shed 3 bases and J shed 4 bases, with 14 bases lying between them. Germline CDR1 KGHDR, CDR2 SFDVKD. The CDR3 bases are TGTGCCACCAGTGATCCGGCCCAGGCGGGCACCGGGGAGCTGTTTTTT. Its translation is CATSDPAQAGTGELFF.

V is TRBV6-5 and J is TRBJ2-1; 15 bases are shared with TRBD2. Germline V gene lookup returns CDR1 MNHEY and CDR2 SVGAGI. The V and J ends lost 1 base and 7 bases, in that order; junction bases with no gene match: 2. CDR3 length: 16 amino acids. CDR3: CASSYWTSGGVNEQFF. The CDR3 DNA sequence: TGTGCCAGCAGTTACTGGACTAGCGGGGGGGTTAATGAGCAGTTCTTC.

This clone appeared once. The J gene is TRBJ1-6, the V gene TRBV21-1; TRBD1, the table's D call, was not compared with the DNA. TRBV21-1 is given as a pseudogene. CDR3 length equals 15 residues. The CDR3 reads CASSKVQDRGSPLHF. CDR3 nucleotide sequence: TGTGCCAGCAGCAAAGTCCAGGACAGAGGATCACCCCTCCACTTT.

The V call is TRBV7-2, the J call TRBJ1-5; no definite D call. Germline CDR1 reads SGHTA; CDR2 reads FQGNSA. V gave up 2 bases and J gave up 0 bases, with 8 bases separating them. CDR3 length: 15 residues. The CDR3 region is CASSLNSPSNQPQHF. For the CDR3, the DNA is TGTGCCAGCAGCTTAAACTCACCTAGCAATCAGCCCCAGCATTTT.

This clone was found once. This chain links TRBV5-6 with TRBJ1-4; D is unclear. Per germline, CDR1 SGHDT and CDR2 YYEEEE. Between the trimmed V and J ends, which lost 7 bases and 1 base, there was a span of 11 bases. The CDR3 is 14 residues long. The CDR3 region has the DNA TGTGCCAGCTTGGTGGCGGGAACTAATGAAAAACTGTTTTTT. Residues: CASLVAGTNEKLFF.

The chain couples TRBV18 to TRBJ1-1; D possibly corresponds to TRBD1 (5 bases). CDR3 length: 14 amino acids. In germline, CDR1 is KGHSH, CDR2 LQKENI. V was clipped by 3 bases and J by 5 bases, with 13 bases between them. The CDR3 region has the DNA TGTGCCAGCTCACCGGAGGTTGGGGGGACTGAAGCTTTCTTT. It specifies CASSPEVGGTEAFF.

In this sample, this clone turned up a few times. The chain is built from TRBV7-6 and TRBJ1-5; tentatively, D is TRBD1 (6 bases). The length of the CDR3 is 14 residues. Trimming pared 1 base from V and 7 bases from J, leaving 11 bases between. The V gene's germline CDR1 is SGHVS and CDR2 FNYEAQ. CDR3 DNA sequence: TGTGCCAGCAGCTTAGAGTTAGGGGGACAGCCCCAGCATTTT. Encoded protein: CASSLELGGQPQHF.

This sequence joins TRBV6-5 and TRBJ2-5; possible D gene TRBD2, 6 bases. CDR1 and CDR2 (germline): MNHEY, SVGAGI. CDR3 length equals 14 residues. Trimming shortened V by 0 bases and J by 1 base, and 6 bases separated the two germline ends. The CDR3 reads CASSYSTSQETQYF. The CDR3 DNA reads TGTGCCAGCAGTTACTCGACTAGCCAAGAGACCCAGTACTTC.

The rearrangement uses TRBV5-8 and TRBJ1-5, with D possibly being TRBD1 (5 bases). CDR1 and CDR2 (germline): SGHTS, YDEGEE. The CDR3 is made up of 13 amino acids. V was shortened by 1 base and J by 7 bases, with 9 bases between the two germline ends. CDR3 DNA sequence: TGTGCCAGCAGCTTGTCGGGGGGGCAGCCCCAGCATTTT. Translating it yields CASSLSGGQPQHF.

This chain links TRBV12-3 or TRBV12-4 with TRBJ2-5; D uncertain. The CDR3 sequence is 12 residues long. V lost 1 base and J lost 7, with 7 bases in between. The CDR3: CASSLGFGTQYF. CDR3 DNA: TGTGCCAGCAGTTTAGGGTTCGGGACCCAGTACTTC.

V is TRBV24-1 and J is TRBJ2-5; tentatively, D is TRBD2 (5 bases). There are 14 residues in the CDR3. Per germline, CDR1 KGHDR and CDR2 SFDVKD. V was clipped by 7 bases and J by 6 bases, with 17 bases between them. The CDR3 DNA follows: TGTGCCACCAGACCCTCGGTAGCGTCAAAGACCCAGTACTTC. This codes for CATRPSVASKTQYF.

This sequence joins TRBV5-4 and TRBJ1-1; D not resolved. V shed 0 bases and J shed 1 base, with 10 bases lying between them. The CDR3 has 15 residues. Looked up from germline, CDR1 is SGHNT and CDR2 is YYREEE (reference sequence). CDR3 amino acids: CASSLAGPSNTEAFF. CDR3 DNA: TGTGCCAGCAGCTTGGCTGGCCCGTCGAACACTGAAGCTTTCTTT.

The chain has TRBV5-5 and TRBJ1-1; 10 bases are shared with TRBD1. Per germline, CDR1 SGHKS and CDR2 YYEKEE (reference sequence). V was clipped by 3 bases and J by 4 bases; unmatched bases: 6. This CDR3 has 15 amino acids. The CDR3 region has the DNA TGTGCCAGCAGCTCACCGACAGGGGGCATCACTGAAGCTTTCTTT. Amino acid sequence: CASSSPTGGITEAFF.

The chain couples TRBV18 to TRBJ1-2, with no clear D. Looked up from germline, CDR1 is KGHSH and CDR2 is LQKENI. V dropped 2 bases and J dropped 7 bases, with 11 bases sitting between them. There are 13 residues in the CDR3. CDR3 amino acids: CASSPIRESGYTF. The CDR3 nucleotides read TGTGCCAGCTCACCAATTAGGGAGTCTGGCTACACCTTC.

The chain joins TRBV2 to TRBJ2-7; TRBD1 agrees at 8 bases. Germline V gene lookup returns CDR1 SNHLY and CDR2 FYNNEI. V shed 10 bases and J 2 bases; nucleotides not matched to a gene: 7. The CDR3 is made up of 13 amino acids. This chain's CDR3 is CATRVRGPYEQYF. CDR3 DNA sequence: TGTGCCACCCGGGTCAGGGGGCCCTACGAGCAGTACTTC.

The chain employs TRBV19 and TRBJ2-3; 9 bases agree with TRBD1. This CDR3 is 14 amino acids long. The V segment lost 5 bases and the J segment 3 bases; nucleotides outside the gene matches: 3. The germline V gene has CDR1 LNHDA and CDR2 SQIVND (reference sequence). This CDR3 is CASSPGQGTDTQYF. The CDR3 DNA reads as TGTGCCAGTAGTCCAGGACAGGGGACAGATACGCAGTATTTT.